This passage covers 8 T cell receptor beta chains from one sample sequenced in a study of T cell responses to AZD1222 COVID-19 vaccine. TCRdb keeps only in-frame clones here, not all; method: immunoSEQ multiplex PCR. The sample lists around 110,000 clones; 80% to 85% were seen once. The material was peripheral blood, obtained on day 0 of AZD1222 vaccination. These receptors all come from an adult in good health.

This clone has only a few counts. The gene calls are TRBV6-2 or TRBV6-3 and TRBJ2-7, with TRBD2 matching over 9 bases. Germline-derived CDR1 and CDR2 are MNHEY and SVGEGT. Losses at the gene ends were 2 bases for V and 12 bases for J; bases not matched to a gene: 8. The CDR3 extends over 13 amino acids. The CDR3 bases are TGTGCCAGCAGTTACGCGGGACTAGCAAACGGGTACTTC. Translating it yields CASSYAGLANGYF.

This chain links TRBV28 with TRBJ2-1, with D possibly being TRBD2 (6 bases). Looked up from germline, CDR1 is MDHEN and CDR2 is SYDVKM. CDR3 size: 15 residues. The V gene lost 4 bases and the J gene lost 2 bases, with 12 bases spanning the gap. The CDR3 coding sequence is TGTGCCAGCAGTTCGAGCGGGCTGACCTACAATGAGCAGTTCTTC. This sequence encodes CASSSSGLTYNEQFF.

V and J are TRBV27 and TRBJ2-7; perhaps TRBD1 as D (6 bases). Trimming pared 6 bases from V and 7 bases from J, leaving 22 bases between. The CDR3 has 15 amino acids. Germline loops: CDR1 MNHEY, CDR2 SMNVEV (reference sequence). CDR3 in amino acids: CASRLPGMTGGEQYF. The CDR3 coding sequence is TGTGCCAGCAGACTCCCTGGAATGACAGGCGGGGAGCAGTACTTC.

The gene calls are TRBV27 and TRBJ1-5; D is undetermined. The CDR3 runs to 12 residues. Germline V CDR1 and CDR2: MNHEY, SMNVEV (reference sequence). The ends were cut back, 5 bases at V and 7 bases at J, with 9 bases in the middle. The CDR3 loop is CASSLPGQPQHF. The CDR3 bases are TGTGCCAGCAGTCTCCCGGGCCAGCCCCAGCATTTT.

The CDR3 DNA reads as TGTGCCAGCAGCATACGACAGGCAAACACTGAAGCTTTCTTT. Its translation: CASSIRQANTEAFF. This chain joins TRBV5-5 and TRBJ1-1; D is perhaps TRBD1 (6 bases). V gave up 4 bases and J gave up 2 bases, with 12 bases separating them. This CDR3 spans 14 amino acids. Germline V gene data show CDR1 as SGHKS and CDR2 as YYEKEE (reference sequence).

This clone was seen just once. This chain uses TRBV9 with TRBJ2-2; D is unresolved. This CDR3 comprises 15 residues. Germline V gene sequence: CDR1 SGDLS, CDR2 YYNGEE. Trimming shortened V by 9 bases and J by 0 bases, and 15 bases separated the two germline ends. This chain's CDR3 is CATSRRSANTGELFF. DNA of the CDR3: TGTGCCACCTCTCGGCGGAGCGCGAACACCGGGGAGCTGTTTTTT.

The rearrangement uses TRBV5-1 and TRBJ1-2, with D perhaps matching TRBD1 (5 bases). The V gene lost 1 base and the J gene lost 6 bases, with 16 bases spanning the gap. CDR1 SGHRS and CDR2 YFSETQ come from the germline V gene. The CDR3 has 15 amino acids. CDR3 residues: CASSLRGEGWNGYTF. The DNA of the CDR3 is TGCGCCAGCAGCTTGAGGGGAGAGGGATGGAATGGCTACACCTTC.

The CDR3 nucleotides are TGTGCCAGCAGCTTAGGCAATGAGCAGTTCTTC. Its translation is CASSLGNEQFF. V gene TRBV7-6 combines with J gene TRBJ2-1; D unresolved. V lost 1 base and J 6 bases, leaving 1 base between the germline ends. From germline, CDR1 is SGHVS and CDR2 FNYEAQ. This CDR3 region has 11 residues.